This TCR beta chain was identified in a study of blood T cell repertoires in COVID-19. Overall study: Material from acute and convalescent COVID-19 was sourced from the United States, Italy and Spain. In each case, the material was cDNA or gDNA derived from T cells, B-cell-depleted T cells, or PBMCs.

The CDR3 loop spans 16 amino acids. Germline-derived CDR1 and CDR2 are SGHTA and FQGNSA. The V end lost 4 bases, the J end lost 1 base, and 17 bases lay between the germline ends. Original processing methods: Using reference gene primer amplification, nucleated cell counts were estimated. Sequencing used immunoSEQ multiplex PCR; TCRdb keeps in-frame clones, though not all of them. V, J and clone size are those of that table, while D and trimming were read from the DNA. In the table there are about 140,000 clones, around nine tenths of which are singletons. This TCR was recovered from a woman aged 45 to 65 with acute or convalescent COVID-19. The specimen was peripheral blood. The chain combines TRBV7-2 with TRBJ2-7, with a tentative D call TRBD2 (6 bases). DNA of the CDR3: TGTGCCAGCAGCTCCGGCGGGACCCACCTTTCCTACGAGCAGTACTTC. It specifies CASSSGGTHLSYEQYF. The entire variable domain, with the rest obtained from reference TRBV7-2 and TRBJ2-7, is as follows: GAGVSQSPSNKVTEKGKDVELRCDPISGHTALYWYRQSLGQGLEFLIYFQGNSAPDKSGLPSDRFSAERTGGSVSTLTIQRTQQEDSAVYLCASSSGGTHLSYEQYFGPGTRLTVT.